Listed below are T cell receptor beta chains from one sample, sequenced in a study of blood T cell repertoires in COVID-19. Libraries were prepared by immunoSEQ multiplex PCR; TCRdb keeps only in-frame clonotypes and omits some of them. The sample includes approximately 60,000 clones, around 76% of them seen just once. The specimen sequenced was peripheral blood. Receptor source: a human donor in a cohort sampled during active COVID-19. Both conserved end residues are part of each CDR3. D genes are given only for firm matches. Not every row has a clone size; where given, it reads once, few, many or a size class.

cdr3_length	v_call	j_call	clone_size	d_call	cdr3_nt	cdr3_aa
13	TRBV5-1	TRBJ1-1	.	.	TGCGCCAGCACTCGGGACATGAACACTGAAGCTTTCTTT	CASTRDMNTEAFF
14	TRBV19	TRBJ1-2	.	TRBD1	TGTGCCAGTAGGGACGGACAGGGTGGCTATGGCTACACCTTC	CASRDGQGGYGYTF
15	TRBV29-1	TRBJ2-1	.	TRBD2	TGCAGCGTTTCGACCGGGACTAGCGGAAACAATGAGCAGTTCTTC	CSVSTGTSGNNEQFF
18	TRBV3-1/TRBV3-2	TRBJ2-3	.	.	TGTGCCAGCAGCCAATTGAAGATTGGAGGGACTCGCGCCGATACGCAGTATTTT	CASSQLKIGGTRADTQYF
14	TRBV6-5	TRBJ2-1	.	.	TGTGCCAGCAGACGGCTGGGGGGCTACAATGAGCAGTTCTTC	CASRRLGGYNEQFF
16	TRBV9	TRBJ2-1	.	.	TGTGCCAGCAGCGCACACCCAAAGAGGGGGATCGATGAGCAGTTCTTC	CASSAHPKRGIDEQFF
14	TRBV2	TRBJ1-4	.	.	TGTGCCAGCAGTGAACTGGTGAGCGGTGAAAAACTGTTTTTT	CASSELVSGEKLFF
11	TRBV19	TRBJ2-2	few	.	TGTGCCAGTAGTATCATCGGGGAGCTGTTTTTT	CASSIIGELFF
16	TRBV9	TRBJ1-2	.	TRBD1	TGTGCCAGCAGCGTCCGACAGGGGGAGAACTACTATGGCTACACCTTC	CASSVRQGENYYGYTF
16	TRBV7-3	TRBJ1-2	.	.	TGTGCCAGCAGCTTAACGCCCCGGGTGGGGGCCGGTGGCTACACCTTC	CASSLTPRVGAGGYTF
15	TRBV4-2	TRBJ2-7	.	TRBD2	TGTGCCAGCAGCCAAGAGGGAGCGGGGGACACCGAGCAGTACTTC	CASSQEGAGDTEQYF
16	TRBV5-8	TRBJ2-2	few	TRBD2	TGTGCCAGCAGCTTGGAGGAGCGGGGGCCTACCGGGGAGCTGTTTTTT	CASSLEERGPTGELFF
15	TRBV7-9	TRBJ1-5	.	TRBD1	TGTGCCAGCAGCGACAGGGGGAATAGCAATCAGCCCCAGCATTTT	CASSDRGNSNQPQHF
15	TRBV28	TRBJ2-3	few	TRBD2	TGTGCCAGCAGTCGTCTAGCGGGGGACACAGATACGCAGTATTTT	CASSRLAGDTDTQYF
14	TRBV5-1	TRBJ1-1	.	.	TGCGCCAGCAGCAAGGACAGTGTGAACACTGAAGCTTTCTTT	CASSKDSVNTEAFF
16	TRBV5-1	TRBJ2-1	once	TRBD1	TGCGCCAGCAGCTTGGTGGGTCAGGGGGCGGTCAATGAGCAGTTCTTC	CASSLVGQGAVNEQFF
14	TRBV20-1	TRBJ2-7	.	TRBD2	TGCAGTGCTAGTATCGGCGGGGGGAATTACGAGCAGTACTTC	CSASIGGGNYEQYF
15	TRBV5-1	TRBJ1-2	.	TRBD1	TGCGCCAGCAGCCCGGACCAGGGGGCGTCTGGCGGCTACACCTTC	CASSPDQGASGGYTF
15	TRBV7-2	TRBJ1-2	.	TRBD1	TGTGCCAGCAGCTCGCGGACAGGGGCAGCCTATGGCTACACCTTC	CASSSRTGAAYGYTF
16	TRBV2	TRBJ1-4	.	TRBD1	TGTGCCAGCAGGCCCGGGACAGTAGGATCTAATGAAAAACTGTTTTTT	CASRPGTVGSNEKLFF
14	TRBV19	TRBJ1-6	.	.	TGTGCCAGCGGGTCAGGGAGGGATAATTCACCCCTCCACTTT	CASGSGRDNSPLHF
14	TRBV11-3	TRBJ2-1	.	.	TGTGCCAGCAGCTTGGGGGGACCCTACAATGAGCAGTTCTTC	CASSLGGPYNEQFF
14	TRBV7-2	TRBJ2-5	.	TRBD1	TGTGCCAGCAGCTGGGACAGACTAAAAGAGACCCAGTACTTC	CASSWDRLKETQYF
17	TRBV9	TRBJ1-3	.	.	TGTGCCAGCAGCGCTAGCCCAGCAACAGACTCTGGAAACACCATATATTTT	CASSASPATDSGNTIYF
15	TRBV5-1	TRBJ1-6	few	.	TGCGCCAGCAGCTTGCCGGACGGGGTAATTTCACCCCTCCACTTT	CASSLPDGVISPLHF
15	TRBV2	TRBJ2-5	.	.	TGTGCCAGCAGGGGCCCCGGGGAGTGGACGGAGACCCAGTACTTC	CASRGPGEWTETQYF
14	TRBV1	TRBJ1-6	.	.	TGCACCAGCAGCCAAGATCGGGGGGGTTCACCTCTCCACTTT	CTSSQDRGGSPLHF
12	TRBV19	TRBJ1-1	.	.	TGTGCCAGTAGTAACAGGAACACTGAAGCTTTCTTT	CASSNRNTEAFF
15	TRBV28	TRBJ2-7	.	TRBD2	TGTGCCAGCCTCCCGCGGGGGGCTGGGGGGTACGAGCAGTACTTC	CASLPRGAGGYEQYF
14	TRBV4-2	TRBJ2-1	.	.	TGTGCCAGCAGCCAAGATGAGACCTACAATGAGCAGTTCTTC	CASSQDETYNEQFF
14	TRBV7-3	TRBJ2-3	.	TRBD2	TGTGCCAGCAGCCTTAGCGGGGCCACAGATACGCAGTATTTT	CASSLSGATDTQYF
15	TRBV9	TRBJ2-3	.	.	TGTGCCAGCAGCGTAGGGACTGGCTGGACAGATACGCAGTATTTT	CASSVGTGWTDTQYF
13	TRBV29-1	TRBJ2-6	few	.	TGCAGCGTCCACACCTCTGGGGCCAACGTCCTGACTTTC	CSVHTSGANVLTF
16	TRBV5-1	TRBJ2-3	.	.	TGCGCCAGCAGCTTGGGGACAGTGGGGAGGGCAGATACGCAGTATTTT	CASSLGTVGRADTQYF
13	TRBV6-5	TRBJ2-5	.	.	TGTGCCAGCAGTAGGCCTCCAGCGGAGACCCAGTACTTC	CASSRPPAETQYF
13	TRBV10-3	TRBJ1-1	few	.	TGTGCCATCAGTGAACAGGGGAACACTGAAGCTTTCTTT	CAISEQGNTEAFF
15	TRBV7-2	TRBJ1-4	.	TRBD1	TGTGCCAGCAGCCTGCGGACAGGAACTAATGAAAAACTGTTTTTT	CASSLRTGTNEKLFF
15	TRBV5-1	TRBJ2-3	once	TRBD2	TGCGCCAGCAGCCGACAGGGACTAGCCCCCGATACGCAGTATTTT	CASSRQGLAPDTQYF
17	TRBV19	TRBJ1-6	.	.	TGTGCCAGTGCCGAAAGGGGATCCCCTTTGCGTAATTCACCCCTCCACTTT	CASAERGSPLRNSPLHF
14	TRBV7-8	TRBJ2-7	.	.	TGTGCCAGCAGCTTAGGGGCAGGGGCCTACGAGCAGTACTTC	CASSLGAGAYEQYF
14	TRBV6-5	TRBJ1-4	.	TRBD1	TGTGCCAGCAGTTTTCCGGGACAGGGTGAAAAACTGTTTTTT	CASSFPGQGEKLFF
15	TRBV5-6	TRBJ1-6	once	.	TGTGCCAGCAGCTTGGGAGGGTGGGGAAATTCACCCCTCCACTTT	CASSLGGWGNSPLHF
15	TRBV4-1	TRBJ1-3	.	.	TGCGCCAGCAGCCAAGTTGGCAGGGTGGGAAACACCATATATTTT	CASSQVGRVGNTIYF
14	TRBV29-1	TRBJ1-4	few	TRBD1	TGCAGCGTTGGTCAAGGGGGCAGTAATGAAAAACTGTTTTTT	CSVGQGGSNEKLFF
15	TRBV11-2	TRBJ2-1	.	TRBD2	TGTGCCAGCAGCGGTAGCGGGGGGGCGCGGAATGAGCAGTTCTTC	CASSGSGGARNEQFF
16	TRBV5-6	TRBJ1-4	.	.	TGTGCCAGCAGCGAGTATACGGGGGGCGCATTGGGAAAACTGTTTTTT	CASSEYTGGALGKLFF
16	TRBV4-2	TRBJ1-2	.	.	TGTGCCAGCAGCCAGACTTCCGTGGCGCTCGACTATGGCTACACCTTC	CASSQTSVALDYGYTF
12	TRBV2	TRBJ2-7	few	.	TGTGCCAGCGGGGGGGCCGTCTACGAGCAGTACTTC	CASGGAVYEQYF